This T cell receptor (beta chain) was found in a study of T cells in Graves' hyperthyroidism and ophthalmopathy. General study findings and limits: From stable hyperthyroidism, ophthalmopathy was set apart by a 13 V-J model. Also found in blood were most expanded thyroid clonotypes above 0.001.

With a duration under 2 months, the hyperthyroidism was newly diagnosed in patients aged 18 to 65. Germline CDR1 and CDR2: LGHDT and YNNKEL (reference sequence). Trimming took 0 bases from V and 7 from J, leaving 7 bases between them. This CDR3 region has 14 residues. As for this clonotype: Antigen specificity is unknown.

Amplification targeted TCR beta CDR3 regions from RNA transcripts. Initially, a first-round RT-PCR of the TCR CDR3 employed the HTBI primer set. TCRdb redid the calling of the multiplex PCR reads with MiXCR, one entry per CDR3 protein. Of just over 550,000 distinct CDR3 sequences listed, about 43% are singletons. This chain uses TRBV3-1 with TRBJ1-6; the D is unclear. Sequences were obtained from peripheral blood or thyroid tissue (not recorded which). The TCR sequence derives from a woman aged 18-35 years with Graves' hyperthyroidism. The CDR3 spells CASSQDVRNSPLHF. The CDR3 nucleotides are TGTGCCAGCAGCCAAGATGTCAGAAATTCACCCCTCCACTTT.